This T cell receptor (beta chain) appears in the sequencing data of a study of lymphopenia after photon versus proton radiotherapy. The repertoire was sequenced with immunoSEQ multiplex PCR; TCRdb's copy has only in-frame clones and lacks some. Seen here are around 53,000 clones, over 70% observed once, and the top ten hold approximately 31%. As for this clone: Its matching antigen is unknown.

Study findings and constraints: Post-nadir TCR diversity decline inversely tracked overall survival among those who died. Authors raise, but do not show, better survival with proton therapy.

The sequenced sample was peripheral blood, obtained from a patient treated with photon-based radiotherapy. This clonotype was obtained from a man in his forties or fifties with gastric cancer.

CDR3 amino acids: CASSLSHNYEQYF. The CDR3 DNA reads TGCGCCAGCAGCTTGTCTCACAACTACGAGCAGTACTTC. The genes are TRBV5-1 and TRBJ2-7, with D unclear. The V gene lost 1 base and the J gene lost 3 bases, with 8 bases spanning the gap. Germline V gene data show CDR1 as SGHRS and CDR2 as YFSETQ. The CDR3 consists of 13 residues.